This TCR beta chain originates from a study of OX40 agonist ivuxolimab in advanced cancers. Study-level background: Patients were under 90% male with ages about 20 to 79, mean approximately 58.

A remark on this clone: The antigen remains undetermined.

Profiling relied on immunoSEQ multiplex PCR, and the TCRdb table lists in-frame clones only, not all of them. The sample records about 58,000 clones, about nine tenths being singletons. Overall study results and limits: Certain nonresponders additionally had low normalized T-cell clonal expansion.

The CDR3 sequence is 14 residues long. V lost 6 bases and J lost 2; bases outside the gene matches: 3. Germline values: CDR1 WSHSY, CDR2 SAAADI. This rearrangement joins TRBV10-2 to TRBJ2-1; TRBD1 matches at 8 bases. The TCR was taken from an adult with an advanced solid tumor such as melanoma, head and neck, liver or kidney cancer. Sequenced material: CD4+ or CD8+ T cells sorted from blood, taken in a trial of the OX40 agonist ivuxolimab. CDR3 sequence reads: CASRDRAAYNEQFF. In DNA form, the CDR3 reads TGCGCCAGCAGGGACAGGGCGGCCTACAATGAGCAGTTCTTC.